The 4 T cell receptor beta chains listed next were all sequenced from one sample in a study of a mutant IDH1 vaccine in newly diagnosed glioma. Noted time point: baseline, week 1 (first vaccination visit). Described treatment: pre-vaccination baseline after standard-of-care therapy. Clones were sequenced by immunoSEQ multiplex PCR, and TCRdb holds only the in-frame ones, with some missing. The repertoire holds approximately 52,000 clones, more than 60% seen once, with 1.5% to 2% in the top ten. The source was PBMCs, collected from a glioma patient treated with radiotherapy, temozolomide or both. Receptors were obtained from a woman between 40 and 50 years old with glioma.

This chain links TRBV5-6 with TRBJ2-3; a possible D gene is TRBD2 (6 bases). This CDR3 has 15 residues. From germline, CDR1 is SGHDT and CDR2 YYEEEE. Trimming cost V 4 bases and J 2 bases, with 14 bases left between them. The CDR3, as DNA: TGTGCCAGCAGCGGGGAGGTAAGCGCCACAGATACGCAGTATTTT. Translating gives CASSGEVSATDTQYF. Drawing the rest from reference TRBV5-6 and TRBJ2-3, the complete variable domain is DAGVTQSPTHLIKTRGQQVTLRCSPKSGHDTVSWYQQALGQGPQFIFQYYEEEERQRGNFPDRFSGHQFPNYSSELNVNALLLGDSALYLCASSGEVSATDTQYFGPGTRLTVL.

V gene TRBV7-8 combines with J gene TRBJ1-2; a weak D match, TRBD1 (5 bases). Trimming removed 1 base at V and 4 bases at J, with 19 bases between. The CDR3 totals 17 residues. Per the germline V gene, CDR1 is SGHVS and CDR2 is FQNEAQ. The CDR3 DNA follows: TGTGCCAGCAGCTTAGTAGTCCGAACCGGGACCGCCTATGGCTACACCTTC. It codes for CASSLVVRTGTAYGYTF.

This clone has a handful of counts. V and J are TRBV29-1 and TRBJ2-5, with 11 nucleotides matching TRBD2. CDR3 size: 14 residues. V lost 4 bases to trimming and J lost 1 base; unmatched junction nucleotides: 2. Per the germline V gene, CDR1 is SQVTM and CDR2 is ANQGSEA. CDR3 sequence (DNA): TGCAGCGTTGCCGGGACTAGCGGCCAAGAGACCCAGTACTTC. This encodes CSVAGTSGQETQYF.

The J gene is TRBJ1-5, the V gene TRBV5-4; possible D gene TRBD1, 6 bases. The CDR3 has 15 amino acids. Trimming took 4 bases from V and 2 from J, leaving 13 bases between them. From germline, CDR1 is SGHNT and CDR2 YYREEE (reference sequence). In DNA form, the CDR3 reads TGTGCCAGCAGCGTGGGGGGGGCGCGCAATCAGCCCCAGCATTTT. Encoded protein: CASSVGGARNQPQHF. The whole variable domain, filled in from reference TRBV5-4 and TRBJ1-5, reads ETGVTQSPTHLIKTRGQQVTLRCSSQSGHNTVSWYQQALGQGPQFIFQYYREEENGRGNFPPRFSGLQFPNYSSELNVNALELDDSALYLCASSVGGARNQPQHFGDGTRLSIL.